Listed below are T cell receptor beta chains from one sample, sequenced in a study of cytotoxic CD8 clonotypes in ibrutinib-treated CLL. Using immunoSEQ multiplex PCR, the repertoire was profiled, and TCRdb retains in-frame clones only, with some absent. The sample lists about 97,000 clones; around 73% were seen once. Sequencing used PBMCs, obtained after 12 months of ibrutinib treatment. The receptors were gathered from a human donor with chronic lymphocytic leukemia. The CDR3 runs from the conserved cysteine through the conserved F or W. D genes are given only for firm matches. Size is stated for part of the rows, as once, few or many counts, or as a class when the clone is expanded.

TRBJ1-4,NA,NA,TRBV7-9,TGTGCCAGCAGCGAAGTGGGAGTGGGGACACGGGGGGAAAAACTGTTTTTT,CASSEVGVGTRGEKLFF
TRBJ2-6,NA,NA,TRBV19,TGTGCCAGTACCCCTAGGGGACCGTTGAATTCTGGGGCCAACGTCCTGACTTTC,CASTPRGPLNSGANVLTF
TRBJ2-6,NA,NA,TRBV5-1,TGCGCCAGCAGCTTGGGGGCCCCCCCCAACGTCCTGACTTTC,CASSLGAPPNVLTF
TRBJ2-2,NA,NA,TRBV27,TGTGCCAGCAGTTTCTCGGGGGCGGGTGGTCCCGGGGAGCTGTTTTTT,CASSFSGAGGPGELFF
TRBJ1-2,NA,NA,TRBV28,TGTGCCAGCAGTGCACCCAGACCGTATGGCTACACCTTC,CASSAPRPYGYTF
TRBJ2-1,NA,NA,TRBV20-1,TGCAGTGCTAGTCAGAACAATGAGCAGTTCTTC,CSASQNNEQFF
TRBJ1-1,NA,NA,TRBV9,TGTGCCAGCAGCGTAGGGGGAGCGGGGGTGGGCACTGAAGCTTTCTTT,CASSVGGAGVGTEAFF
TRBJ2-4,NA,NA,TRBV27,TGTGCCAGCAGACCCCGATCCCCGACAGCCAAGAAAAACATTCAGTACTTC,CASRPRSPTAKKNIQYF
TRBJ2-3,TRBD2,NA,TRBV9,TGTGCCAGCAGCGTAGCGACTAGCGGGGGGCGGTGGGACACAGATACGCAGTATTTT,CASSVATSGGRWDTDTQYF
TRBJ2-5,NA,NA,TRBV4-1,TGCGCCAGCAGCCAAGATCACAGCGGGTACCAAGAGACCCAGTACTTC,CASSQDHSGYQETQYF
TRBJ2-3,NA,NA,TRBV7-9,TGTGCCAGCAGCCCCCCAAGTACCACAGATACGCAGTATTTT,CASSPPSTTDTQYF
TRBJ2-7,NA,NA,TRBV5-1,TGCGCCAGCAGTTTGGGGGGCAGGGGACCTTACGAGCAGTACTTC,CASSLGGRGPYEQYF
TRBJ1-2,NA,NA,TRBV25-1,TGTGCCAGCAGTCGAAGGTTTACAGGAACCCTTGATGGCTACACCTTC,CASSRRFTGTLDGYTF
TRBJ1-2,NA,NA,TRBV7-2,TGTGCCAGCAGCTTGGCCGAAGGATATGGCTACACCTTC,CASSLAEGYGYTF
TRBJ1-5,NA,NA,TRBV28,TGTGCCAGCAGTTTGGATGCGATCCTCAATCAGCCCCAGCATTTT,CASSLDAILNQPQHF
TRBJ1-3,NA,once,TRBV30,TGTGCCTGGAGTGTAGAAGGGGGAAAGGGAAACACCATATATTTT,CAWSVEGGKGNTIYF
TRBJ2-2,NA,NA,TRBV4-1,TGCGCCAGCAGCCAAGATCTCAGGGAAACCGGGGAGCTGTTTTTT,CASSQDLRETGELFF
TRBJ1-6,NA,NA,TRBV28,TGTGCCAGCAGTTCCCCTCAAGATAATTCACCCCTCCACTTT,CASSSPQDNSPLHF
TRBJ2-5,TRBD2,few,TRBV5-6,TGTGCCAGCAGCGTACTAGCGGGGGAAAGAGAGACCCAGTACTTC,CASSVLAGERETQYF
TRBJ1-1,TRBD1,few,TRBV5-1,TGCGCCAGCAGCTTACAGGGGGCGCGGGACACTGAAGCTTTCTTT,CASSLQGARDTEAFF
TRBJ2-6,NA,NA,TRBV6-6,TGTGCCGCGGACTTCGGGGGTTCTGGGGCCAACGTCCTGACTTTC,CAADFGGSGANVLTF
TRBJ1-2,NA,NA,TRBV5-1,TGCGCCAGCAGCTTGGGCGGGACGGACGCCGGCTACACCTTC,CASSLGGTDAGYTF
TRBJ2-3,TRBD1,NA,TRBV9,TGTGCCAGCAGCCATCCCCCGGGACAGGGGAGCACAGATACGCAGTATTTT,CASSHPPGQGSTDTQYF
TRBJ2-5,NA,once,TRBV14,TGTGCCAGCAGCCAAGATACCGTTCGGGAGACCCAGTACTTC,CASSQDTVRETQYF
TRBJ1-4,NA,NA,TRBV30,TGTGCCTGGAGGCAGGGTGGGGTTCGGGAAAAACTGTTTTTT,CAWRQGGVREKLFF
TRBJ2-7,TRBD2,once,TRBV11-3,TGTGCCAGCAGCTTAGATGGGACTAGCGGGGTCTACGAGCAGTACTTC,CASSLDGTSGVYEQYF
TRBJ2-2,TRBD2,NA,TRBV29-1,TGCAGCGTCCCTAGCGGGGGGGCCACCGGGGAGCTGTTTTTT,CSVPSGGATGELFF
TRBJ2-7,TRBD1,NA,TRBV14,TGTGCCAGCAGCAAGGGACAGGGTTTCTCCTACGAGCAGTACTTC,CASSKGQGFSYEQYF
TRBJ1-1,NA,NA,TRBV5-6,TGTGCCAGCAGCTTGACAGGTTCCCACGGTGAAGCTTTCTTT,CASSLTGSHGEAFF
TRBJ2-3,NA,NA,TRBV5-1,TGCGCCAGTAAAGAATTTACTAGCACAGATACGCAGTATTTT,CASKEFTSTDTQYF
TRBJ1-5,NA,NA,TRBV5-4,TGTGCCAGCAGCTTCGGGCCTGGACAGCCCCAGCATTTT,CASSFGPGQPQHF
TRBJ1-2,TRBD1,NA,TRBV28,TGTGCCAGCAGGGGCACAGGGGGTTCCTATGGCTACACCTTC,CASRGTGGSYGYTF
TRBJ2-2,NA,NA,TRBV27,TGTGCCAGCATGCGGGGACCGAACACCGGGGAGCTGTTTTTT,CASMRGPNTGELFF
TRBJ2-2,NA,NA,TRBV7-2,TGTGCCAGCAGCTTAAGGGCAGGGCTCGGGGAGCTGTTTTTT,CASSLRAGLGELFF
TRBJ1-6,TRBD1,NA,TRBV7-9,TGTGCCAGCAGCTTAGATTCCCAGGGGGACTACCCCCTCCACTTT,CASSLDSQGDYPLHF
TRBJ1-1,NA,few,TRBV7-9,TGTGCCAGCAGCTTGGGACAATTCAACACTGAAGCTTTCTTT,CASSLGQFNTEAFF
TRBJ1-1,TRBD1,NA,TRBV23-1,TGCGCCAGCAGTCAACTGAAACCCCGGACAGGCGATTTCAGAGCTTTCTTT,CASSQLKPRTGDFRAFF
TRBJ2-1,TRBD2,NA,TRBV6-5,TGTGCCAGCAGTTACGGCTGGGGGGGGGAGCAGTTCTTC,CASSYGWGGEQFF
TRBJ2-7,NA,NA,TRBV19,TGTGCCAGTAGTATGGGCAGTCACTACGAGCAGTACTTC,CASSMGSHYEQYF
TRBJ1-1,NA,NA,TRBV2,TGTGCCAGCCTTAGGGGATACACTGAAGCTTTCTTT,CASLRGYTEAFF
TRBJ2-7,NA,NA,TRBV5-1,TGCGCCAGCAGCTTGATTTCTAGCTACGAGCAGTACTTC,CASSLISSYEQYF
TRBJ1-5,NA,NA,TRBV28,TGTGCCAGCACCCCCGTCGGGACCCCGAGCAATCAGCCCCAGCATTTT,CASTPVGTPSNQPQHF
TRBJ2-3,TRBD1,few,TRBV7-2,TGTGCCAGCAGCACCCGGACAGGGAGATATACGCAGTATTTT,CASSTRTGRYTQYF
TRBJ2-7,TRBD1,once,TRBV4-1,TGCGCCAGCAGCCATGGGCAGGGGGCCTACGAGCAGTACTTC,CASSHGQGAYEQYF
TRBJ2-1,TRBD2,NA,TRBV4-3,TGCGCCAGCAGCCAAGGCCCGGGGGAGGGTGAGCAGTTCTTC,CASSQGPGEGEQFF
TRBJ2-2,NA,NA,TRBV29-1,TGCAGCGTTGAAACACGAGCCGCGAACACCGGGGAGCTGTTTTTT,CSVETRAANTGELFF
TRBJ2-7,NA,NA,TRBV6-5,TGTGCCAGCAGTTACTCGTGGGCCCTCGAGAACGAGCAGTACTTC,CASSYSWALENEQYF
TRBJ2-3,NA,once,TRBV6-6,TGTGCCAGCAGTCCCGTGGCAGGTTTCGCAGATACGCAGTATTTT,CASSPVAGFADTQYF
TRBJ2-5,NA,NA,TRBV10-2,TGCGCCAGCAGTGACCGGGGCGCGACTGGAGAGACCCAGTACTTC,CASSDRGATGETQYF
TRBJ2-1,TRBD2,NA,TRBV9,TGTGCCAGCAGCCCCCAGGCTAGCGGGGTGGGTGATGAGCAGTTCTTC,CASSPQASGVGDEQFF
TRBJ1-5,NA,many,TRBV7-9,TGTGCCGTCGAGGGGGGGAGAGGTCAGCCCCAGCATTTT,CAVEGGRGQPQHF
TRBJ1-2,TRBD1,NA,TRBV6-5,TGTGCCAGCAGTTACCGACAGGGTAACTATGGCTACACCTTC,CASSYRQGNYGYTF
TRBJ2-2,TRBD2,NA,TRBV29-1,TGCAGCGTATCTAGCGGGGGGAAAGTCGGGGAGCTGTTTTTT,CSVSSGGKVGELFF
TRBJ2-3,NA,NA,TRBV2,TGTGCCAGCAGCCCTTGGGGAGGGGGATCGACAGATACGCAGTATTTT,CASSPWGGGSTDTQYF
TRBJ2-1,TRBD2,NA,TRBV18,TGTGCCAGCTCACCTCTAGCGGGGGCCGACAATGAGCAGTTCTTC,CASSPLAGADNEQFF
TRBJ1-5,NA,NA,TRBV30,TGTGCCTGGAGTGTTCCGGGAAACAATCAGCCCCAGCATTTT,CAWSVPGNNQPQHF
TRBJ1-1,NA,NA,TRBV5-4,TGTGCCAGCAGCCCGGGAAGTTACACTGAAGCTTTCTTT,CASSPGSYTEAFF
TRBJ2-3,NA,once,TRBV7-3,TGTGCCAGCAGCCTAGGGCAGGTTAACACAGATACGCAGTATTTT,CASSLGQVNTDTQYF